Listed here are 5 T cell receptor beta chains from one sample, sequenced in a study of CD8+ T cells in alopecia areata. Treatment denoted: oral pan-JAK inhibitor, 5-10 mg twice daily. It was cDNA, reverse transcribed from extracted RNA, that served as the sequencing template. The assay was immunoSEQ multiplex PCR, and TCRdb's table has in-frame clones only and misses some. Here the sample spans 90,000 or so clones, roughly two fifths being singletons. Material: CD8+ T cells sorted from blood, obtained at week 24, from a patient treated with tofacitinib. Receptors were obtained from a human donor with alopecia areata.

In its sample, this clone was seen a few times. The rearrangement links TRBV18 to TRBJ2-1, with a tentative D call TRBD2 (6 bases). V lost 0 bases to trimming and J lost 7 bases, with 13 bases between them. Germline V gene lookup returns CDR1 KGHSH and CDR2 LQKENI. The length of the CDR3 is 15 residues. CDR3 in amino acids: CASSPPSGRGNEQFF. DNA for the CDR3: TGTGCCAGCTCACCACCGTCCGGGAGAGGTAATGAGCAGTTCTTC.

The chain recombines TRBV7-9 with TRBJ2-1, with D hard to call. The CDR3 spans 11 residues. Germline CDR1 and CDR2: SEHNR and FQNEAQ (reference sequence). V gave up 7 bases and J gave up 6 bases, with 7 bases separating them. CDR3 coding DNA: TGTGCCAGCAACCCTCTCAATGAGCAGTTCTTC. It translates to CASNPLNEQFF.

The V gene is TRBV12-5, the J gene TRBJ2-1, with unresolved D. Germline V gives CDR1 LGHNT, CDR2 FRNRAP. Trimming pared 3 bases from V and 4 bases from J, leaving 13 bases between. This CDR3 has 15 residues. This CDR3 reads CASGFSSLPYNEQFF. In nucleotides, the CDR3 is TGTGCTAGTGGTTTCTCTAGTCTGCCATACAATGAGCAGTTCTTC.

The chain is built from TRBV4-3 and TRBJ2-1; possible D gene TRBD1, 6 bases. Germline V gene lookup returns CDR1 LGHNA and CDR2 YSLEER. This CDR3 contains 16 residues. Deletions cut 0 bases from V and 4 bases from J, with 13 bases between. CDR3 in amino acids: CASSQDVRGGYNEQFF. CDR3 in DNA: TGCGCCAGCAGCCAAGACGTCCGAGGGGGATACAATGAGCAGTTCTTC.

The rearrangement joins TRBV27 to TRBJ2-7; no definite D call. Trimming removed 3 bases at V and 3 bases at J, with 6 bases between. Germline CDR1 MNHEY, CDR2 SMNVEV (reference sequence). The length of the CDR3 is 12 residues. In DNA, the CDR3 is TGTGCCAGCAGTTTGGGGATCTACGAGCAGTACTTC. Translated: CASSLGIYEQYF.